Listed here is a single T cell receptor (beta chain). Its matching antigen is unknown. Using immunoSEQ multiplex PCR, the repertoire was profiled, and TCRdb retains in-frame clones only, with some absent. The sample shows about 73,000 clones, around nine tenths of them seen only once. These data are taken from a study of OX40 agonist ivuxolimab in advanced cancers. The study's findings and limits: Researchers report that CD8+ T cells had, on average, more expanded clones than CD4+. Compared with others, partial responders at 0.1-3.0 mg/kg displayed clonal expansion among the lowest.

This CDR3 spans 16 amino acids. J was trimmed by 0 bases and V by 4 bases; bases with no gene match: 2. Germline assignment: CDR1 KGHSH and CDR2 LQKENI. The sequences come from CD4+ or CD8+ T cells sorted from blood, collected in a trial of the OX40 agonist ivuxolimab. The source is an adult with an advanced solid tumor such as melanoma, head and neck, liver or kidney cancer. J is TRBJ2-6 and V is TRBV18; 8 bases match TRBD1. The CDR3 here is CASSLGQVSGANVLTF. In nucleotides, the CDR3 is TGTGCCAGCTCACTGGGACAGGTCTCTGGGGCCAACGTCCTGACTTTC.